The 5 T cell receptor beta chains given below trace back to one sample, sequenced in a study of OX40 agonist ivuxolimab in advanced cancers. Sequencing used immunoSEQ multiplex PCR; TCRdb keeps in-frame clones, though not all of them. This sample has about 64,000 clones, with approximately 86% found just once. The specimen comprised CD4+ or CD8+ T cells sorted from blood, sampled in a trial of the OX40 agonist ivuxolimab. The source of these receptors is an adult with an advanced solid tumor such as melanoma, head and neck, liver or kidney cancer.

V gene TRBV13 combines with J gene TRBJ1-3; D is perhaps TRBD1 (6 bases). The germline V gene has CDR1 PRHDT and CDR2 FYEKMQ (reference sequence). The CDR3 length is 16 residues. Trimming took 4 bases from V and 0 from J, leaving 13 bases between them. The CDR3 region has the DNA TGTGCCAGCAGCTCGCAGGGGACCCGCTCTGGAAACACCATATATTTT. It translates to CASSSQGTRSGNTIYF.

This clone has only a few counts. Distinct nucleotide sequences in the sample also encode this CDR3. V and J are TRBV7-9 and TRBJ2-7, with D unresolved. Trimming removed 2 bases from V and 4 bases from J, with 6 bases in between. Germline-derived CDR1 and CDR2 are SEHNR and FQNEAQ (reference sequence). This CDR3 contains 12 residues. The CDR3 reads CASSLSSYEQYF. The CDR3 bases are TGTGCCAGCAGCTTAAGTAGTTACGAGCAGTACTTC.

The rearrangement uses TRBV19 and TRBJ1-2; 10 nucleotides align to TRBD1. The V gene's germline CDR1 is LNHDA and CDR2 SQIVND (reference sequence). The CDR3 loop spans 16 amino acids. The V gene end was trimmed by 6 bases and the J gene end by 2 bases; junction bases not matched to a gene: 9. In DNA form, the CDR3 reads TGTGCCAGTAGCCCGGAAGACAGGGGGCTCAACTATGGCTACACCTTC. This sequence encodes CASSPEDRGLNYGYTF.

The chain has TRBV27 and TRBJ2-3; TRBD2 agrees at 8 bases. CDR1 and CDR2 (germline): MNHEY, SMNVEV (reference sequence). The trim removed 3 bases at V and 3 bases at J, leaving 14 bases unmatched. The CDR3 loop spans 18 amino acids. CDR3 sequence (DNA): TGTGCCAGCAGTTTTTTCGCATCCAGCGGGAGTGGGACAGATACGCAGTATTTT. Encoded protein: CASSFFASSGSGTDTQYF.

This CDR3 reads CASSYRKRGPYEQYF. CDR3 bases: TGTGCCAGCAGTTACCGAAAGAGGGGGCCCTACGAGCAGTACTTC. The chain is built from TRBV6-5 and TRBJ2-7, with TRBD1 matching 7 bases. Germline trimming cut 2 bases from V and 2 bases from J; bases unmatched to any gene: 6. The CDR3 spans 15 residues. Germline V gives CDR1 MNHEY, CDR2 SVGAGI.